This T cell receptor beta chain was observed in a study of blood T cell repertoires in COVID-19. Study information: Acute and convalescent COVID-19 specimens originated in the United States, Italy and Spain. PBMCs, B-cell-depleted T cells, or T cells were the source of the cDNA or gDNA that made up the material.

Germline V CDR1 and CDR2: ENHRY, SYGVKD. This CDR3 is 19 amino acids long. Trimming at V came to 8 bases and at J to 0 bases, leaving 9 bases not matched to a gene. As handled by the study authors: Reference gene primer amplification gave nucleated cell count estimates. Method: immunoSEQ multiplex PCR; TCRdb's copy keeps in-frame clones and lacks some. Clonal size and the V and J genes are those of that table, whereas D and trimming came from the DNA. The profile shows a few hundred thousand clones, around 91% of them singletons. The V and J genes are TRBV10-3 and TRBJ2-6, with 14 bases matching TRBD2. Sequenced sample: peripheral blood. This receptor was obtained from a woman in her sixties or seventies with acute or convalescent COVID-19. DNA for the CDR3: TGTGCCATCCACCAGGGACTAGCGGGGGAGAGCTCTGGGGCCAACGTCCTGACTTTC. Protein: CAIHQGLAGESSGANVLTF.